This T cell receptor (beta chain) was identified during a study of cytomegalovirus exposure and HLA in healthy donors. Looking at the study overall: Early released data had around 89 million unique TCRs, all coming from HLA-typed donors.

This PCR relied on a set of 60 Vbeta primers and 13 Jbeta primers. The protocol was immunoSEQ multiplex PCR, while the TCRdb copy is restricted to in-frame clones and leaves out a portion. The table has more than 20,000 clones, about 78% seen once. General observations from the study: In vitro work confirmed that a few CMV-associated chains recognize CMV antigens.

On this clone: Its antigen is not known.

This CDR3 comprises 13 residues. The germline CDR1 and CDR2 sequences are MNHEY and SVGAGI. Trimming cost V 4 bases and J 2 bases, with 9 bases left between them. The chain links TRBV6-5 to TRBJ2-7, with TRBD1 as a possible D gene (6 bases). Sequencing input: PBMCs. The sequence was obtained from a man in his 60s in good health and CMV-seronegative. CDR3 DNA sequence: TGTGCCAGCAGTTCAGGGGACGCCTACGAGCAGTACTTC. Residues: CASSSGDAYEQYF.